Included here is one T cell receptor beta chain sequence, with context. Its antigen is currently unknown. These data come from a study of T cell repertoires in cytomegalovirus infection. Turning to the study itself: CMV epitopes that were recently identified and HLA-C-restricted were used alongside well-studied HLA-B-restricted ones. Public TCR beta signatures provided an indication of both CMV infection and a matching HLA type.

TCRdb re-called the reads with MiXCR, one entry per CDR3 protein. The data show some 590,000 distinct CDR3 sequences, almost 40% seen once. The germline CDR1 and CDR2 sequences are MNHNS and SASEGT. Trimming removed 6 bases at V and 0 bases at J, with 11 bases between. The CDR3 covers 14 residues. This chain joins TRBV6-1 and TRBJ1-2, with TRBD1 as a possible D gene (6 bases). This sample comprised cultured PBMCs, obtained from culture after CMV antigen stimulation. This clonotype was sampled from a human donor in good health (CMV status not recorded). Some clones in this sample may be carry-over from other donors' samples. CDR3 coding DNA: TGTGCCAGCAGCTCGGGACAATCTAACTATGGCTACACCTTC. The encoded protein is CASSSGQSNYGYTF.